The text below deals with one TCR beta chain. Antigen specificity is unknown. From germline, CDR1 is LGHNA and CDR2 YNFKEQ. CDR3 length equals 15 residues. The V end was cut by 1 base, the J end by 2 bases, with 11 bases between. The total RNA that was extracted per sample amounted to at least 5.5 micrograms. A J-beta primer mix and a sample-barcoded 5' primer were used in a second PCR of roughly 6 to 12 cycles. A single record per CDR3 protein comes from TCRdb applying MiXCR to the 5' RACE reads. The table has about 1.6 million distinct CDR3 sequences, 30% to 35% seen once. These data are taken from a study of blood T cells in healthy people across ages. Overall study: Template-switching capture recovered about one barcoded beta molecule per two T cells. General study results and limits: Both naive CD4+ cell counts and diversity were greater in long-lived donors than in aged donors. A roughly linear age-dependent decrease characterized TCR beta diversity per million T cells.

Sample: blood. The source of this sequence is a woman younger than 45 in good health. J is TRBJ2-5 and V is TRBV4-2; D uncertain. The CDR3 bases are TGTGCCAGCAGCCAAGGTCCGGTGGGACAAGAGACCCAGTACTTC. Amino acid sequence: CASSQGPVGQETQYF.